This TCR beta chain was recorded in a study of blood T cell repertoires in COVID-19. Study details: The United States, Italy and Spain provided the acute and convalescent COVID-19 samples.

Per the original methods: Scientists estimated how many nucleated cells there were by amplifying reference gene primers. The data were produced by immunoSEQ multiplex PCR, yet TCRdb's version contains in-frame clones alone and is incomplete. That table gives V, J and clone size, and the DNA gave D and trimming. The sample holds some 70,000 clones, about 90% seen once. The receptor's source is a man aged 50 or older with active COVID-19. The sample consisted of peripheral blood.

CDR3 sequence reads: CASSSGGGYEQYF. CDR3 DNA: TGTGCCAGCTCATCGGGGGGAGGCTACGAGCAGTACTTC. This chain uses TRBV5-4 with TRBJ2-7; the match to TRBD2 covers 7 bases. Germline loops: CDR1 SGHNT, CDR2 YYREEE (reference sequence). CDR3 length: 13 residues. With V trimmed by 7 bases and J by 3 bases, 7 bases remained unmatched. The variable domain in full, with the rest retrieved from reference TRBV5-4 and TRBJ2-7, is ETGVTQSPTHLIKTRGQQVTLRCSSQSGHNTVSWYQQALGQGPQFIFQYYREEENGRGNFPPRFSGLQFPNYSSELNVNALELDDSALYLCASSSGGGYEQYFGPGTRLTVT.